Sequencing of this T cell receptor beta chain was carried out in a study of control samples from healthy donors and cancer patients (dated by TCRdb to 2018 to 2021). This clone was observed a single time. Its binding antigen is unknown. No much larger clonotype is one base removed from it; base qualities were not supplied. Libraries came from the immunoSEQ multiplex PCR assay. The immuneACCESS repertoire file appears here via TCRdb, limited to in-frame rearrangements. These files lack a portion of the clones; in checked studies, under half of the deficit traces to unresolved V genes, and the cause of the others is not known. Across this sample there are some 22,000 clones, with 80% to 90% seen only once. The ten most abundant clones make up roughly 24% of the sample. The sequence was collected from a man in his sixties with colorectal cancer. Sequencing input: PBMCs.

CDR3 region: CASSSPLSSGAGTDTQYF. The nucleotide sequence is TGCGCCAGCAGCTCCCCCCTATCTAGCGGGGCCGGCACAGATACGCAGTATTTT. Recombination connected TRBV5-1 to TRBJ2-3; TRBD2 matches 9 bases in the middle. Inclusive of the bounding cysteine and phenylalanine, the CDR3 is 18 residues long. Only CDR3 DNA is held: 54 bases, read in frame from base 1. The CDR1 and CDR2 encoded by the germline V gene are SGHRS and YFSETQ. Germline trimming: 3 bases from V, 1 base from J; junction bases outside gene matches: 12.